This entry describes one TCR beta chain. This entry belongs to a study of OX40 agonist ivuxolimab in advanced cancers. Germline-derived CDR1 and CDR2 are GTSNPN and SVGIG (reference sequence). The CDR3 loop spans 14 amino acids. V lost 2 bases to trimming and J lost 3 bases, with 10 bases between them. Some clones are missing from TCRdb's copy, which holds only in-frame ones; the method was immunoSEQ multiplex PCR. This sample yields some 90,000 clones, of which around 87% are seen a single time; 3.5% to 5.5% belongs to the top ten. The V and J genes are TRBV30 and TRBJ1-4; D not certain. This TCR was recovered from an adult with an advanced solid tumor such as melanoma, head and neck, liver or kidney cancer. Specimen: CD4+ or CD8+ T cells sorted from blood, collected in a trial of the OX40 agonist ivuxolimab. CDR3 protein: CAWSPGSANEKLFF. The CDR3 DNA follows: TGTGCCTGGAGTCCAGGCAGTGCTAATGAAAAACTGTTTTTT.